The 3 T cell receptor beta chains presented below share a single source sample, sequenced in a study of type 1 and type 2 diabetes patients. Amplification started from genomic DNA. Amplification of the beta chain CDR3 used 30 forward and 13 reverse multiplex primers. TCRdb re-derived calls from the multiplex PCR reads in MiXCR, one entry per CDR3 protein. The sample carries about 270,000 distinct CDR3 sequences, 47% recorded once. Specimen: peripheral blood mononuclear cells (PBMCs). These receptors all stem from a man between 18 and 35 years old with type 2 diabetes.

The V and J genes are TRBV12-3 or TRBV12-4 and TRBJ2-3, with D possibly TRBD1 on 5 matching bases. V was clipped by 8 bases and J by 4 bases, with 7 bases between them. The CDR3 runs 11 residues. The CDR3 is CASVGADTQYF. The CDR3 bases are TGTGCCAGCGTAGGGGCAGATACGCAGTATTTT.

This clonotype was recorded a few times. The chain is built from TRBV30 and TRBJ1-2, with D perhaps matching TRBD1 (6 bases). Germline loops: CDR1 GTSNPN, CDR2 SVGIG (reference sequence). Trimming removed 1 base at V and 4 bases at J, with 13 bases between. The CDR3 contains 14 residues. CDR3 bases: TGTGCCTGGAGTGCTGGAGGGGGGGTCTATGGCTACACCTTC. This codes for CAWSAGGGVYGYTF.

Written as DNA, the CDR3 is TGTGCCAGCAGCTTATTTGGCGACAGTAGTAATGAAAAACTGTTTTTT. The encoded protein is CASSLFGDSSNEKLFF. The chain has TRBV7-2 and TRBJ1-4; possibly TRBD1 for D (5 bases). Trimming took 2 bases from V and 4 from J, leaving 14 bases between them. The CDR3 runs to 16 residues. The germline gives CDR1 SGHTA, CDR2 FQGNSA.